These 5 T cell receptor beta chains came from one sample sequenced in a study of shared clonotypes between healthy human individuals. TCRdb keeps only in-frame clones here, not all; method: immunoSEQ multiplex PCR. The profile covers 2 million to 3 million clones, with approximately 94% appearing a single time and 0.36% taken by the ten largest. The sample comprised naive CD4+ T cells from PBMCs. Sample subset: CD45RA+ positively selected. These receptors all stem from a man in his late teens or twenties in good health. Some clones in this sample may be carry-over from other donors' samples.

This chain uses TRBV28 with TRBJ2-6; D gene unclear. With 7 bases removed from V and 2 bases from J, the gap between germline ends came to 15 bases. This CDR3 region has 16 residues. Germline CDR1 is MDHEN and CDR2 is SYDVKM. Written as DNA, the CDR3 is TGTGCCAGCACCCCAGCGCATAACACTGGGGCCAACGTCCTGACTTTC. Protein sequence: CASTPAHNTGANVLTF.

This chain links TRBV5-1 with TRBJ2-3; TRBD2 is a possible D gene (5 bases). This CDR3 spans 15 amino acids. Germline CDR1 reads SGHRS; CDR2 reads YFSETQ. The V gene lost 1 base and the J gene lost 2 bases, with 11 bases spanning the gap. This chain's CDR3 is CASSLIQRNTDTQYF. CDR3 in DNA: TGCGCCAGCAGCTTGATTCAGCGGAACACAGATACGCAGTATTTT.

J is TRBJ2-7 and V is TRBV28; possibly TRBD2 for D (6 bases). The germline CDR1 and CDR2 sequences are MDHEN and SYDVKM. V was pared by 5 bases and J by 1 base, with 9 bases between. The CDR3 contains 13 residues. In nucleotides, the CDR3 is TGTGCCAGCAGTGTTAGCGGATCCTACGAGCAGTACTTC. Translating gives CASSVSGSYEQYF.

This chain uses TRBV28 with TRBJ2-7; D gene uncertain. Germline loops: CDR1 MDHEN, CDR2 SYDVKM. This CDR3 has 13 residues. Deletions cut 3 bases from V and 3 bases from J, with 9 bases between. The CDR3 reads CASSFSPIYEQYF. The CDR3 region has the DNA TGTGCCAGCAGTTTTAGTCCAATCTACGAGCAGTACTTC. The whole variable domain, filled in from reference TRBV28 and TRBJ2-7, reads DVKVTQSSRYLVKRTGEKVFLECVQDMDHENMFWYRQDPGLGLRLIYFSYDVKMKEKGDIPEGYSVSREKKERFSLILESASTNQTSMYLCASSFSPIYEQYFGPGTRLTVT.

The chain links TRBV2 to TRBJ2-7; TRBD1 matches 10 bases. Trimming cost V 5 bases and J 5 bases; bases outside gene matches: 6. This CDR3 has 14 residues. CDR1 and CDR2 from the germline V gene are SNHLY and FYNNEI. The CDR3 bases are TGTGCCAGCAGTAATGACAGGGGGCTGGACGAGCAGTACTTC. Translated: CASSNDRGLDEQYF.